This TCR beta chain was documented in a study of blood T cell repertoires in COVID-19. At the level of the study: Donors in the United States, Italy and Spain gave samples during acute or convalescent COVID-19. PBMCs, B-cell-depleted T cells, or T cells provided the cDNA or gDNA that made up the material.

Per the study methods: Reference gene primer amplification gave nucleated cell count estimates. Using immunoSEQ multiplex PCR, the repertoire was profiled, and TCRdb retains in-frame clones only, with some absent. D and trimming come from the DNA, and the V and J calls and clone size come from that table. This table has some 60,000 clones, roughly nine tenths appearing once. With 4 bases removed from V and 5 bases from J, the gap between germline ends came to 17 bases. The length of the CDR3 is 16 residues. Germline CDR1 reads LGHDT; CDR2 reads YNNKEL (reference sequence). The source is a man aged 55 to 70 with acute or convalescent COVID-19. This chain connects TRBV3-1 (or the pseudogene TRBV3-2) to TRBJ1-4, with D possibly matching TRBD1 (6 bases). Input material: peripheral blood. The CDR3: CASSRLRGGPNEKLFF. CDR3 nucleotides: TGTGCCAGCAGCCGATTAAGGGGGGGCCCGAATGAAAAACTGTTTTTT.